This passage covers 23 T cell receptor beta chains from one sample sequenced in a study of cytomegalovirus exposure and HLA in healthy donors. PCR employed 60 Vbeta and 13 Jbeta primers. Clones were sequenced by immunoSEQ multiplex PCR, and TCRdb holds only the in-frame ones, with some missing. The table lists under 200,000 clones, approximately 81% of them singletons. The sequencing sample was made of PBMCs. The source of these receptors is a woman between 45 and 65 years old in good health and CMV-seronegative.

The chain recombines TRBV6-5 with TRBJ1-4; the D gene is possibly TRBD1 (6 bases). Per the germline V gene, CDR1 is MNHEY and CDR2 is SVGAGI. V lost 5 bases to trimming and J lost 7 bases, with 14 bases between them. This CDR3 is built from 14 residues. This CDR3 reads CASSETGPREKLFF. The CDR3 region has the DNA TGTGCCAGCAGTGAAACAGGGCCGCGTGAAAAACTGTTTTTT.

V and J are TRBV7-2 and TRBJ2-2; D possibly corresponds to TRBD1 (6 bases). This CDR3 is 12 amino acids long. Germline values: CDR1 SGHTA, CDR2 FQGNSA. V gave up 8 bases and J gave up 6 bases, with 10 bases separating them. The CDR3 is CASEQGSGELFF. The CDR3 region has the DNA TGTGCCAGCGAACAGGGATCCGGGGAGCTGTTTTTT.

The chain has TRBV5-1 and TRBJ2-7; TRBD2 agrees at 12 bases. J gave up 2 bases and V 4 bases, and 10 bases lay outside the gene matches. The CDR3 spans 17 residues. Germline lookup yields CDR1 SGHRS and CDR2 YFSETQ. CDR3 residues: CASSNASSGRAPYEQYF. The CDR3 DNA sequence: TGCGCCAGCAGCAACGCCTCTAGCGGGAGGGCCCCCTACGAGCAGTACTTC. The full variable domain, completed using reference TRBV5-1 and TRBJ2-7, is KAGVTQTPRYLIKTRGQQVTLSCSPISGHRSVSWYQQTPGQGLQFLFEYFSETQRNKGNFPGRFSGRQFSNSRSEMNVSTLELGDSALYLCASSNASSGRAPYEQYFGPGTRLTVT.

The V gene is TRBV5-1, the J gene TRBJ2-7; no firm D call. There are 11 residues in the CDR3. The V gene lost 4 bases and the J gene lost 6 bases, with 8 bases spanning the gap. Germline values: CDR1 SGHRS, CDR2 YFSETQ. The CDR3: CASSKDTEQYF. CDR3 coding DNA: TGCGCCAGCAGCAAAGACACCGAGCAGTACTTC.

The chain recombines TRBV9 with TRBJ2-1; 12 bases align to TRBD2. The CDR3 is 17 amino acids. With V trimmed by 2 bases and J by 1 base, 4 bases remained unmatched. Germline CDR1 reads SGDLS; CDR2 reads YYNGEE. The CDR3 bases are TGTGCCAGCAGCGTGGCTAGCGGGAGGGTTTCCTACAATGAGCAGTTCTTC. It specifies CASSVASGRVSYNEQFF.

V usage is TRBV7-9 and J usage is TRBJ2-3, with 11 nucleotides matching TRBD2. The CDR3 covers 15 residues. Germline values: CDR1 SEHNR, CDR2 FQNEAQ (reference sequence). V lost 6 bases and J lost 2; bases outside the gene matches: 4. CDR3 coding DNA: TGTGCCAGCAGACTAGCGGGGGCGAACACAGATACGCAGTATTTT. Translating it yields CASRLAGANTDTQYF.

V gene TRBV13 combines with J gene TRBJ2-7; D not resolved. The CDR3 is made up of 14 amino acids. Germline V gene lookup returns CDR1 PRHDT and CDR2 FYEKMQ (reference sequence). Trimming stripped 0 bases from V and 1 base from J, with 7 bases between. CDR3 in DNA: TGTGCCAGCAGCTTAGGGTCAGGATCCTACGAGCAGTACTTC. Residues: CASSLGSGSYEQYF.

The rearrangement joins TRBV27 to TRBJ2-7, with a weak D call TRBD1 (6 bases). Trimming cost V 3 bases and J 4 bases, with 10 bases left between them. This CDR3 region has 13 residues. The germline V gene encodes CDR1 MNHEY and CDR2 SMNVEV (reference sequence). This chain's CDR3 is CASSLVRGYEQYF. The CDR3 nucleotides read TGTGCCAGCAGTTTGGTCAGGGGTTACGAGCAGTACTTC.

This chain connects TRBV19 to TRBJ1-6, with D possibly TRBD1 on 5 matching bases. Germline CDR1 reads LNHDA; CDR2 reads SQIVND (reference sequence). The CDR3 consists of 15 residues. Trimming stripped 7 bases from V and 6 bases from J, with 16 bases between. CDR3 bases: TGTGCCAGTACCTCTGGGGGGGTCGTTAATTCACCCCTCCACTTT. It yields the protein CASTSGGVVNSPLHF. The whole variable domain, filled in from reference TRBV19 and TRBJ1-6, reads DGGITQSPKYLFRKEGQNVTLSCEQNLNHDAMYWYRQDPGQGLRLIYYSQIVNDFQKGDIAEGYSVSREKKESFPLTVTSAQKNPTAFYLCASTSGGVVNSPLHFGNGTRLTVT.

This clone was detected once. J is TRBJ2-7 and V is TRBV29-1, with 8 bases aligning to TRBD1. Germline V lookup: CDR1 SQVTM, CDR2 ANQGSEA. Losses at the gene ends were 5 bases for V and 3 bases for J; bases not matched to a gene: 12. The CDR3 runs to 15 residues. The CDR3 region is CSVNAEGQGSYEQYF. Here the CDR3 DNA reads TGCAGCGTTAACGCCGAAGGACAGGGTAGCTACGAGCAGTACTTC.

V and J are TRBV6-4 and TRBJ2-2; possibly TRBD2 for D (5 bases). Germline V CDR1 and CDR2: MRHNA, SNTAGT. The V and J ends lost 5 bases and 5 bases respectively, with 12 bases between them. CDR3 length: 14 residues. Here the CDR3 reads CASSSAGGTGELFF. In DNA, the CDR3 is TGTGCCAGCAGTTCCGCAGGCGGGACCGGGGAGCTGTTTTTT.

Notes on this clone: This sample includes further DNA sequences coding for the same CDR3. J is TRBJ1-3 and V is TRBV28, with 7 bases fitting TRBD1. Germline CDR1 reads MDHEN; CDR2 reads SYDVKM. This CDR3 has 14 amino acids. V gave up 3 bases and J gave up 8 bases; unmatched junction bases: 7. The CDR3 DNA follows: TGTGCCAGCAGTTTGGTGACAGGGACGGACACCATATATTTT. Protein product: CASSLVTGTDTIYF.

V gene TRBV6-1 combines with J gene TRBJ1-6, with 9 bases matching TRBD1. Germline CDR1 MNHNS, CDR2 SASEGT. CDR3 size: 14 residues. The junction had 3 bases not matched to a gene; V was cut back by 5 bases and J by 7 bases. The CDR3 DNA reads as TGTGCCAGCAGTACAGGGGGCTGGAATTCACCCCTCCACTTT. Translating gives CASSTGGWNSPLHF.

The chain combines TRBV2 with TRBJ2-7, with a possible D match to TRBD1 (6 bases). Trimming took off 6 bases at V and 6 bases at J, with 18 bases between the two ends. CDR1 SNHLY and CDR2 FYNNEI come from the germline V gene. The CDR3 spans 14 residues. The DNA of the CDR3 is TGTGCCAGCAGCCAACAGGGATTACTATCCGAGCAGTACTTC. Translation gives CASSQQGLLSEQYF.

This chain connects TRBV2 to TRBJ2-7; 10 bases fit TRBD1. In germline, CDR1 is SNHLY, CDR2 FYNNEI. Trimming removed 6 bases from V and 2 bases from J; junction bases left unmatched: 4. This CDR3 is 14 amino acids long. The CDR3 protein is CASRGTGAPYEQYF. The CDR3 nucleotides read TGTGCCAGCAGGGGGACAGGGGCACCCTACGAGCAGTACTTC.

This sequence joins TRBV20-1 and TRBJ1-1; D is uncertain. Germline V gene lookup returns CDR1 DFQATT and CDR2 SNEGSKA (reference sequence). With 6 bases removed from V and 1 base from J, the gap between germline ends came to 6 bases. This CDR3 has 11 amino acids. CDR3 residues: CSAPRNTEAFF. The CDR3 region has the DNA TGCAGTGCCCCGAGGAACACTGAAGCTTTCTTT.

This chain's CDR3 is CASSYDYQNTEAFF. In DNA form, the CDR3 reads TGTGCCAGCAGTTACGACTACCAGAACACTGAAGCTTTCTTT. This chain uses TRBV6-6 with TRBJ1-1; the D is unclear. Germline loops: CDR1 MNHNY, CDR2 SVGAGI (reference sequence). The CDR3 contains 14 residues. The ends were cut back, 2 bases at V and 1 base at J, with 8 bases in the middle.

J is TRBJ2-3 and V is TRBV28; tentatively, D is TRBD1 (6 bases). This CDR3 contains 15 residues. V lost 2 bases and J lost 3, with 12 bases in between. Germline values: CDR1 MDHEN, CDR2 SYDVKM. The CDR3 reads CASSLQGKSTDTQYF. DNA for the CDR3: TGTGCCAGCAGTTTACAGGGGAAATCGACAGATACGCAGTATTTT.

The chain combines TRBV7-2 with TRBJ1-3; possibly TRBD1 for D (5 bases). The germline V and J ends were trimmed by 5 bases and 1 base, with 15 bases remaining between them. The CDR3 is made up of 16 amino acids. In germline, CDR1 is SGHTA, CDR2 FQGNSA. The CDR3 protein is CASSPLDSLSGNTIYF. In DNA form, the CDR3 reads TGTGCCAGCAGCCCACTCGACAGTCTATCTGGAAACACCATATATTTT.

This clone appeared a few times. The CDR3 loop reads CATSRFREGGAGETQYF. The CDR3 nucleotides are TGTGCCACCAGCAGATTCCGGGAGGGTGGGGCGGGCGAGACCCAGTACTTC. The chain joins TRBV15 to TRBJ2-5; TRBD2 matches 8 bases. Germline trimming cut 2 bases from V and 5 bases from J; bases unmatched to any gene: 13. From germline, CDR1 is LNHNV and CDR2 YYDKDF (reference sequence). There are 17 residues in the CDR3.

CDR3 nucleotide sequence: TGTGCCAGCAGCTTACTAGCGGGAGGGGAAGAGACCCAGTACTTC. This translates into CASSLLAGGEETQYF. The chain joins TRBV5-6 to TRBJ2-5; TRBD2 matches at 13 bases. Per the germline V gene, CDR1 is SGHDT and CDR2 is YYEEEE. The trim removed 2 bases at V and 3 bases at J, leaving 1 base unmatched. The CDR3 covers 15 residues.

The rearrangement joins TRBV19 to TRBJ2-2; 8 nucleotides match TRBD2. V shed 3 bases and J 8 bases; nucleotides not matched to a gene: 5. This CDR3 spans 14 amino acids. In germline, CDR1 is LNHDA, CDR2 SQIVND (reference sequence). CDR3 sequence: CASSMGLVGGELFF. In DNA, the CDR3 is TGTGCCAGTAGTATGGGACTAGTAGGTGGGGAGCTGTTTTTT.

This clone was seen just once. The chain carries TRBV21-1 and TRBJ1-1; TRBD1 is taken as the D call from the table, unchecked against the DNA. TRBV21-1 is given as a pseudogene. The CDR3 extends over 16 amino acids. The CDR3: CASSKEGTTENTEAFF. In DNA form, the CDR3 reads TGTGCCAGCAGCAAAGAGGGGACAACGGAGAACACTGAAGCTTTCTTT.